What follows is one TCR beta chain and its context. What it binds is unknown. The repertoire was sequenced with immunoSEQ multiplex PCR; TCRdb's copy has only in-frame clones and lacks some. The profile shows fewer than 90,000 clones, 88% of them singletons. The data belong to a study of T cell responses to AZD1222 COVID-19 vaccine. Overall study results and limits: CD4 TCRs associated with vaccination spanned spike, dominating at 160-218 and 743-854. Baseline testing showed seropositivity in only a handful of AZD1222 recipients.

The V end lost 6 bases, the J end lost 2 bases, and 14 bases lay between the germline ends. The germline V gene encodes CDR1 SGHTA and CDR2 FQGNSA. The CDR3 has 14 residues. The source was peripheral blood, collected on day 0 of AZD1222 vaccination. The receptor comes from an adult in good health. The rearrangement joins TRBV7-2 to TRBJ2-7; no clear D gene. The CDR3 DNA follows: TGTGCCAGCAGTCCATTTAGGCCACCCTACGAGCAGTACTTC. Its translation: CASSPFRPPYEQYF.